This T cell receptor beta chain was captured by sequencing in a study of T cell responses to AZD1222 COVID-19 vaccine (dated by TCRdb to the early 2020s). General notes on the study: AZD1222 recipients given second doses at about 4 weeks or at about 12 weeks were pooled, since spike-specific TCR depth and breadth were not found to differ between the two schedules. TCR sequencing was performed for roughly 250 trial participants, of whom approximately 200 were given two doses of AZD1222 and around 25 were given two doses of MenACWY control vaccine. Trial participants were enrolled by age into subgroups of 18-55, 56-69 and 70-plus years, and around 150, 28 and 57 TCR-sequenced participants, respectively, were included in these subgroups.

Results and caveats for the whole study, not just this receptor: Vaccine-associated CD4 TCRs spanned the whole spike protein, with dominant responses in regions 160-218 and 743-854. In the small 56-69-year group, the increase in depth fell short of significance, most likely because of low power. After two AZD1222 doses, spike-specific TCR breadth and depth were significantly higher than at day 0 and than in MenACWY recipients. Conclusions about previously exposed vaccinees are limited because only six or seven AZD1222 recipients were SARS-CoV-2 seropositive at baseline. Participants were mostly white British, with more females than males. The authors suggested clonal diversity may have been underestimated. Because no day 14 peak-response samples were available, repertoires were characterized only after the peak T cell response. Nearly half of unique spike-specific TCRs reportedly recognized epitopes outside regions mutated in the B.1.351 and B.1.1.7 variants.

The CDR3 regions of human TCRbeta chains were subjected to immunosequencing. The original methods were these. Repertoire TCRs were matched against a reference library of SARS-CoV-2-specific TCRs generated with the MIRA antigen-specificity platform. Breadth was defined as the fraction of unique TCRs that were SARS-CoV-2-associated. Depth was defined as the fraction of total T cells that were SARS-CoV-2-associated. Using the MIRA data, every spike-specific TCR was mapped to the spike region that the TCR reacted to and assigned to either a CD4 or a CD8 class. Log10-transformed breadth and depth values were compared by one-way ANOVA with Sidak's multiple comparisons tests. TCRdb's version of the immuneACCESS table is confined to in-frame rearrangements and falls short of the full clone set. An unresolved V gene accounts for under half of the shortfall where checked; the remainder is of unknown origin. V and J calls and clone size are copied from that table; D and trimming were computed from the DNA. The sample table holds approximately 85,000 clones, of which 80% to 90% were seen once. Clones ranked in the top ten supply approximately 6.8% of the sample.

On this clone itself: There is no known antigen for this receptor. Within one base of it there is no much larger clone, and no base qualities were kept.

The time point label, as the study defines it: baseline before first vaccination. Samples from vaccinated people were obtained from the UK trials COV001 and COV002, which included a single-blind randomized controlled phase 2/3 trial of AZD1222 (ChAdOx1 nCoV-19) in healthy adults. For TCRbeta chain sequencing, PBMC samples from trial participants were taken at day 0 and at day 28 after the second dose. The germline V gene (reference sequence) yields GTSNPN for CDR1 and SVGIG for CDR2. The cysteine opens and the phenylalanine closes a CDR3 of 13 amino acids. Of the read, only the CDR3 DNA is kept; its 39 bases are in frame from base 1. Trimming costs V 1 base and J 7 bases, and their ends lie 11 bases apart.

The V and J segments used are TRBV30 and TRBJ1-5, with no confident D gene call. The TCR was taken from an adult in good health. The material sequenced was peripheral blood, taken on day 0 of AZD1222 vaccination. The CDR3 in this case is CAWSEGERQPQHF. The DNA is TGTGCCTGGAGTGAAGGAGAGCGCCAGCCCCAGCATTTT.